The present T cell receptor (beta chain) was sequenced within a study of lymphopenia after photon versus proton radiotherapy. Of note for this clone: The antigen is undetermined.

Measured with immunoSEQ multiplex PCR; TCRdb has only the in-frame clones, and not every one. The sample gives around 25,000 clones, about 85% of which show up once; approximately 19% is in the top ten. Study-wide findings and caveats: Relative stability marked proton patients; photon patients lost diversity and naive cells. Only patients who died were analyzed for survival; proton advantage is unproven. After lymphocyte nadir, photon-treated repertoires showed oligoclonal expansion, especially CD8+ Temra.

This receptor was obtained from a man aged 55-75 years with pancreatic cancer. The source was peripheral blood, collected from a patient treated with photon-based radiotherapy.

CDR3 in amino acids: CAWDRADFGNTEAFF. In nucleotides, the CDR3 is TGTGCCTGGGACAGGGCGGACTTCGGTAACACTGAAGCTTTCTTT. The chain joins TRBV30 to TRBJ1-1; the match to TRBD1 covers 7 bases. V gave up 5 bases and J gave up 2 bases; unmatched junction bases: 11. The V gene's germline CDR1 is GTSNPN and CDR2 SVGIG (reference sequence). The CDR3 spans 15 residues.